This paragraph reports one T cell receptor beta chain. Researchers prepared the TCRbeta library using unique molecular identifiers, the study reports. MiXCR, run by TCRdb on the PCR reads, gives a single entry per CDR3 protein. The table lists roughly 500,000 distinct CDR3 sequences, over 25% of them singletons. These data are taken from a study of T-cell reconstitution after alpha-beta-depleted transplantation in children. CDR1 is SGHVS, CDR2 FQNEAQ, per germline. This CDR3 region has 15 residues. Between the trimmed V and J ends, which lost 5 bases and 5 bases, there was a span of 15 bases. This sequence joins TRBV7-8 and TRBJ1-4; possibly TRBD1 for D (5 bases). The material sequenced was PBMCs from the stem cell graft donor, taken from the stem cell graft. The sequence derives from a human donor who donated a stem cell graft to a child with aplastic anemia. DNA for the CDR3: TGTGCCAGCAGCGCGCCGGGGGGGGTGAATGAAAAACTGTTTTTT. Protein product: CASSAPGGVNEKLFF. The entire variable domain, with the rest obtained from reference TRBV7-8 and TRBJ1-4, is as follows: GAGVSQSPRYKVAKRGQDVALRCDPISGHVSLFWYQQALGQGPEFLTYFQNEAQLDKSGLPSDRFFAERPEGSVSTLKIQRTQQEDSAVYLCASSAPGGVNEKLFFGSGTQLSVL.